These T cell receptor beta chains were read from a single sample in a study of CD8 T cells in ankylosing spondylitis. TCRdb re-called the 5' RACE reads with MiXCR, one entry per CDR3 protein. This sample has some 840,000 distinct CDR3 sequences; about 11% occur once, and the top ten carry more than 0.5%. Sequencing used blood, either unsorted or a sorted T cell fraction (not recorded which). These receptors originate from a male donor with ankylosing spondylitis. Both conserved end residues are part of each CDR3. A D gene is named only where the DNA matches it firmly. Clone size is not always given. Where it is, it says once, few, many or a class for expanded clones.

v_gene,d_gene,j_gene,abundance,CDR3nt,CDR3aa
TRBV9,-,TRBJ1-6,few,TGTGCCAGCAGCGTAGGGTCAGGACAAGATAATTCACCCCTCCACTTT,CASSVGSGQDNSPLHF
TRBV7-9,TRBD1,TRBJ2-4,few,TGTGCCAGCAGCTTATCGTTCCGAGACAGGGAAAACATTCAGTACTTC,CASSLSFRDRENIQYF
TRBV6-2/TRBV6-3,TRBD1,TRBJ1-1,-,TGTGCCAGCAGACGGACAGGGAGTACTGAAGCTTTCTTT,CASRRTGSTEAFF
TRBV27,-,TRBJ1-4,few,TGTGCCAGCAGTTTTCGGAGGGGTGAAAAACTGTTTTTT,CASSFRRGEKLFF
TRBV29-1,-,TRBJ2-7,many,TGCAGCGCTCTTTCGGACACCTCCTACGAGCAGTACTTC,CSALSDTSYEQYF
TRBV5-1,-,TRBJ2-2,many,TGTGCCAGCAGTCTTTCCGGGGAGCTGTTTTTT,CASSLSGELFF
TRBV6-1,TRBD1,TRBJ1-5,few,TGTGCCAGCAGGACAGGGAACAATCAGCCCCAGCATTTT,CASRTGNNQPQHF
TRBV20-1,-,TRBJ2-4,many,TGCAGTGCTAGACTTCCCCCTAGGGACATTCAGTACTTC,CSARLPPRDIQYF
TRBV20-1,-,TRBJ1-1,-,TGCAGTGCTAGGGGTAACAGGGCGGAAGCTTTCTTT,CSARGNRAEAFF
TRBV6-5,TRBD2,TRBJ2-1,few,TGTGCCAGCAGTTTCCTTGGACTAGCGGGAAACAATGAGCAGTTCTTC,CASSFLGLAGNNEQFF
TRBV7-6,-,TRBJ2-7,few,TGTGCCAGCAGCTTAGTAGGTCCAGAGGACTACGAGCAGTACTTC,CASSLVGPEDYEQYF
TRBV20-1,TRBD1,TRBJ2-3,few,TGCAGTGCGATCTATCACCGGGACAGGGGCCCCACAGATACGCAGTATTTT,CSAIYHRDRGPTDTQYF
TRBV4-3,-,TRBJ2-7,-,TGCGCCAGCAGCCAAGGGGACACTTCCTACGAGCAGTACTTC,CASSQGDTSYEQYF
TRBV7-2,-,TRBJ1-1,many,TGCGCCAGCAGCCGAGGGGCAAACACTGAAGCTTTCTTT,CASSRGANTEAFF
TRBV5-1,-,TRBJ2-5,-,TGCGCCAGCAGCAAAGGACCGGGACCCCAAGAGACCCAGTACTTC,CASSKGPGPQETQYF
TRBV4-2,-,TRBJ2-1,-,TGTGCCAGCAGCCAACCCGCCAACAATGAGCAGTTCTTC,CASSQPANNEQFF
TRBV24-1,-,TRBJ2-2,-,TGTGCCACCAGTGACCCTGGACAGTACACCGGGGAGCTGTTTTTT,CATSDPGQYTGELFF
TRBV29-1,-,TRBJ1-1,-,TGCAGCGTTCGGGGGCCGAGTACTGAAGCTTTCTTT,CSVRGPSTEAFF
TRBV7-2,-,TRBJ2-1,-,TGTGCCAGCAGCTTAAAAGGTTCGGCCTACAATGAGCAGTTCTTC,CASSLKGSAYNEQFF
TRBV4-2,-,TRBJ2-5,few,TGTGCCAGCAGCCAAGGGGGTCTTAATGGGGCGGAGACCCAGTACTTC,CASSQGGLNGAETQYF
TRBV20-1,-,TRBJ1-1,-,TGCAGTGCTAGAGAGGGGACTGAAGCTTTCTTT,CSAREGTEAFF
TRBV19,-,TRBJ1-6,few,TGTGCCAGTAGTATAAGGGACGCATCACCCCTCCACTTT,CASSIRDASPLHF
TRBV4-2,-,TRBJ2-7,few,TGTGCCAGCAGCCAAAAGCCTAGGGGAGAGCAGTACTTC,CASSQKPRGEQYF
TRBV20-1,-,TRBJ1-2,-,TGCACCGCCGTCCCCAGCTATGGCTACACCTTC,CTAVPSYGYTF